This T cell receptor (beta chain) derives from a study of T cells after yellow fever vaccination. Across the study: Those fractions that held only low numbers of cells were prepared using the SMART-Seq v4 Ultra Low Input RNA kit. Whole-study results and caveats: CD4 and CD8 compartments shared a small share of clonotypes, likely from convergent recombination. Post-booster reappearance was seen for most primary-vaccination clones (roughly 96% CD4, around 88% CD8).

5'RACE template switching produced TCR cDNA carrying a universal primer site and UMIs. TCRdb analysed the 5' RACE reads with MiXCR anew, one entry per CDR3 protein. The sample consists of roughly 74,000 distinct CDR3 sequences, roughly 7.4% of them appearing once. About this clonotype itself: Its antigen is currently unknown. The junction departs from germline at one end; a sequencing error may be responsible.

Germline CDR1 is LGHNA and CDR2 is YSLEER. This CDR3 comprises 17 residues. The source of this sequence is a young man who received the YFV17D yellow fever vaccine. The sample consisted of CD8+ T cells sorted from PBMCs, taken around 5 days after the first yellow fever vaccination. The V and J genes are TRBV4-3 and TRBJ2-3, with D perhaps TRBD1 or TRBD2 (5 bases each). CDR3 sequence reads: CARSQVGTGIWADTQYF. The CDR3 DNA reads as TGCGCCAGAAGCCAGGTTGGGACGGGTATTTGGGCAGATACGCAGTATTTT.